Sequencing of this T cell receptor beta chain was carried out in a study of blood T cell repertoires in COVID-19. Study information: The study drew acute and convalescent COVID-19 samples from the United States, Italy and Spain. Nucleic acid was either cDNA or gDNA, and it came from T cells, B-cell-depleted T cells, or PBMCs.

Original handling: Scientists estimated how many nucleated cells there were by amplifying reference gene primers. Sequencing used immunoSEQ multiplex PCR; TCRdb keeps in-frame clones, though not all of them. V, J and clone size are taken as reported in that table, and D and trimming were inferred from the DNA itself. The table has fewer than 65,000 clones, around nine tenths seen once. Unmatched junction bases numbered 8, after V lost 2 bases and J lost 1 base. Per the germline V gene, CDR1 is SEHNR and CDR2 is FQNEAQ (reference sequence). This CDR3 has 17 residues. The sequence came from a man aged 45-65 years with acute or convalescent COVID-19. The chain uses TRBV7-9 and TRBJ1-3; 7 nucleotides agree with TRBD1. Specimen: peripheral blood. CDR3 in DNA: TGTGCCAGCAGCTTACTCACAGGGGTCTCTTCTGGAAACACCATATATTTT. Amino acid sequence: CASSLLTGVSSGNTIYF.